One and the same sample provided the 7 T cell receptor beta chains below, sequenced in a study of cytomegalovirus exposure and HLA in healthy donors. A multiplex PCR was run with 60 Vbeta primers and 13 Jbeta primers. The table came from immunoSEQ multiplex PCR; TCRdb's copy has only in-frame clones and leaves some out. The sample holds just under 60,000 clones. Sample: PBMCs. The receptors originated from a male donor in good health and CMV-seronegative.

The chain recombines TRBV7-4 with TRBJ2-2; D possibly corresponds to TRBD1 (5 bases). The CDR3 has 18 amino acids. V was pared by 6 bases and J by 3 bases, with 23 bases between. Germline assignment: CDR1 SGHVT and CDR2 SQSDAQ. CDR3 DNA sequence: TGTGCCAGCAGTGAAGGACACCTAGGAGACGTCGACACCGGGGAGCTGTTTTTT. Amino acids: CASSEGHLGDVDTGELFF.

The chain combines TRBV7-3 with TRBJ2-2; 10 bases line up with TRBD2. Germline-derived CDR1 and CDR2 are SGHTA and FQGTGA. The CDR3 has 17 residues. The J segment lost 4 bases and the V segment lost 0 bases, leaving 5 bases of the junction unmatched. CDR3 residues: CASSLTGSSGGTGELFF. CDR3 nucleotide sequence: TGTGCCAGCAGCTTAACGGGGTCTAGCGGGGGCACCGGGGAGCTGTTTTTT.

This chain uses TRBV4-1 with TRBJ2-1; TRBD2 might be the D (5 bases). Trimming removed 0 bases at V and 5 bases at J, with 17 bases between. The CDR3 runs to 17 residues. Germline V gene sequence: CDR1 MGHRA, CDR2 YSYEKL. CDR3 in amino acids: CASSQDGETRTDNEQFF. CDR3 DNA: TGCGCCAGCAGCCAAGATGGGGAGACACGGACCGACAATGAGCAGTTCTTC.

The chain couples TRBV5-1 to TRBJ1-2; D is perhaps TRBD1 (5 bases). The CDR3 is 14 amino acids. Trimming took off 3 bases at V and 3 bases at J, with 12 bases between the two ends. Germline CDR1 is SGHRS and CDR2 is YFSETQ. The CDR3 is CASSSEGAYYGYTF. In DNA, the CDR3 is TGCGCCAGCAGCTCCGAAGGGGCCTACTATGGCTACACCTTC.

The J gene is TRBJ2-7, the V gene TRBV28, with 11 bases matching TRBD1. Trimming removed 5 bases from V and 5 bases from J; junction bases left unmatched: 11. The CDR3 length is 16 residues. Looked up from germline, CDR1 is MDHEN and CDR2 is SYDVKM. The CDR3 sequence is CASSPSPGQGDHEQYF. The CDR3 DNA follows: TGTGCCAGCAGTCCATCTCCGGGACAGGGGGACCACGAGCAGTACTTC.

The chain carries TRBV6-5 and TRBJ1-2; D call uncertain. This CDR3 is 13 amino acids long. V lost 6 bases and J 5 bases, leaving 13 bases between the germline ends. In germline, CDR1 is MNHEY, CDR2 SVGAGI. The CDR3 DNA reads as TGTGCCAGCAGACCCCAACAGTGGTATGGCTACACCTTC. This encodes CASRPQQWYGYTF.

This chain joins TRBV11-2 and TRBJ1-1, with D hard to call. Deletions cut 0 bases from V and 11 bases from J, with 13 bases between. There are 13 residues in the CDR3. Per germline, CDR1 SGHAT and CDR2 FQNNGV. The CDR3 DNA follows: TGTGCCAGCAGCTTAGACGGCAGCGGGCAGGCTTTCTTT. This translates into CASSLDGSGQAFF.